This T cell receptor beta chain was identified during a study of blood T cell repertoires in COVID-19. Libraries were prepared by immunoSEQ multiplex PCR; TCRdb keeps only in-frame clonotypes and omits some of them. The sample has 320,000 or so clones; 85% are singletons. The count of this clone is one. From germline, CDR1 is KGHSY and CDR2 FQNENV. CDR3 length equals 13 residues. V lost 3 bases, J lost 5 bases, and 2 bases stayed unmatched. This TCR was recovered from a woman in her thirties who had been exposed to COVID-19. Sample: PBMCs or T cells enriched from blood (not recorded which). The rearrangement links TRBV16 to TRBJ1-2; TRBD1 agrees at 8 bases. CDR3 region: CASSHRQGYGYTF. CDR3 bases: TGTGCCAGCAGCCATCGACAGGGGTATGGCTACACCTTC.